This T cell receptor beta chain was identified during a study of cytomegalovirus exposure and HLA in healthy donors (TCRdb year 2017). Regarding the study in general: According to an earlier analysis of several hundred of the donors, roughly 180 million T cells yielded 100 million or so unique TCR beta sequences and 276 Gb of sequence data. About 280 gigabases of sequencing data and around 87 million unique TCR sequences were included in an early release covering about 700 HLA-typed donors. Among the approximately 400 genotyped donors, approximately 77% belonged to the genetic ancestry cluster associated with self-reported Caucasian donors. The study aimed to test whether signatures of past pathogen exposure could be identified by cataloging public T cell receptors. The study profiled the T cell repertoires of hundreds of subjects by immunosequencing and related them to cytomegalovirus serostatus. In addition to the first cohort of around 670 subjects, a separate validation cohort of 100 to 150 different subjects was used. To predict cytomegalovirus infection status, the study brought together high-throughput TCR immunosequencing, statistical association of individual TCRs with disease status, and machine learning. In a later analysis, previously published TCR beta repertoires from about 670 donors were re-analyzed and high-resolution HLA genotyping was added so that TCR occurrence patterns could be studied. Rather than using new phenotypic data, the later analysis identified candidate immune exposures from TCR beta sequences and from how often those sequences occurred across donors. An earlier analysis of 587 of the donors applied high-throughput TCR beta sequencing to assess whether each TCR beta V gene segment acted as functional or pseudogenic. Donor age, sex, ethnicity and CMV serostatus were compiled alongside the repertoire data. A later genetic analysis used genome-wide SNP genotypes for 398 of the 666 donors, treating that subset as a discovery cohort. All discovery cohort repertoires had been generated on a single sequencing platform. HLA typing covered class I and class II loci at four-digit resolution. The number of typed donors differed by locus: about 620-630 for A, B, C, DRB1 and DQB1; some 540 for DQA1; some 610 for DPA1; and 400 to 480 for DPB1. Because of strong linkage in the cohort, 5 or 6 DR-DQ haplotypes were treated as single units for association and clustering. On average, roughly 200,000 unique TCR beta nucleotide sequences were sequenced per donor among some 430 genotyped donors of the cohort, with about 17% of those sequences being non-productive.

With respect to this clone: It lacks a known antigen. Base-call qualities are not available, and no considerably larger clone is one nucleotide away.

Library prep was done by the immunoSEQ multiplex PCR assay. A mixture of 60 forward primers for TCR Vbeta segments and 13 reverse primers for TCR Jbeta segments was used in the multiplex PCR. A multiplex PCR assay on genomic DNA amplified the CDR3 region of rearranged TCR beta genes. The Illumina HiSeq System was used to sequence the amplified TCR beta libraries as 87-base-pair reads. Regarding the original processing steps: A later analysis tallied some 79 million unique TCR beta chains across the 600 to 700 repertoires, and about 12 million of those chains were shared by two or more donors. A nearest-neighbor algorithm error-corrected the raw reads and collapsed the reads into unique sequences, merging closely related sequences to remove PCR and sequencing errors. CDR3 sequences were aligned to IMGT reference sequences to assign V, D and J gene segments. For a sequence to be retained, a match of at least six nucleotides was required to both a V gene segment and a J gene segment. A rearrangement counted as productive if the CDR3 had no stop codons and remained in frame with V and J, and every other rearrangement counted as non-productive. Following IMGT convention, CDR3 was defined as the stretch from the second conserved V-encoded cysteine to the conserved J-encoded phenylalanine. Sequences without an unambiguous match to a single V gene segment were excluded from the earlier analysis of several hundred of the donors. An earlier analysis of around 600 of the donors classified V segments as functional when productive rearrangements were above 56.7% and as segregating when the standard deviation between donors was above 5%. A statistical classification framework was built to diagnose cytomegalovirus status from the catalog of TCR beta chain sequences. In a later analysis, TCR nucleotide sequences were compared against IMGT/GENE-DB human TR gene sequences so that V and J genes could be assigned. A later analysis assigned CDR3 sequences and most-parsimonious VDJ recombination scenarios with the TCRdist pipeline. A later analysis defined each TCR beta chain by its CDR3 amino acid sequence plus V-gene family, and excluded reads lacking a unique V-gene family. A later analysis removed 592 highly shared, low-generation-probability nucleotide sequences to deal with suspected cross-contamination and a sequencing artifact. In a later analysis, a clonal expansion index for each public chain was calculated from normalized within-repertoire ranks of inferred template counts. In a later analysis, generation probabilities were computed using a VDJ recombination model fitted to out-of-frame rearrangements, and the results were checked against IGoR. In a later analysis, hypergeometric tests were used to score TCR-TCR, TCR-HLA and TCR-CMV co-occurrence, with a repertoire-size bias correction applied to TCR pairs. To estimate false discovery rates, a later analysis permuted the HLA or CMV assignments 20 times. In a later analysis, co-occurring TCRs were grouped with DBSCAN, and TCRdist sequence similarity was added when clustering was performed within HLA-allele-positive subsets. Repertoires with fewer than 30,000 or more than 120,000 public chains, plus five repertoires with anomalous nucleotide sharing, were excluded from co-occurrence clustering. Not all clones reach the TCRdb copy of this immuneACCESS table, which keeps in-frame sequences only. Checked studies attribute under half of the gap to unresolved V genes and leave the rest unexplained. The V and J calls and clone size come from that table; D and trimming were worked out from the DNA. Within this sample are around 130,000 clones, with 60% to 85% of them counted one time only. Roughly 3.1% of the sample rests with the top ten.

The cohort was made up of 500 to 850 healthy bone marrow donors. Cohort members were all nominally healthy when sampled, although unrecorded immune exposures were likely present. The donor was CMV seronegative and belonged to the group of 352 seronegative cohort members. A peripheral blood sample was collected from each donor, and TCR beta sequencing was performed on peripheral blood mononuclear cells. Genomic DNA was extracted from the blood cell samples with the Qiagen DNeasy Blood Extraction Kit. Overall study outcomes, separate from this receptor: A further reported finding was that TCR beta sequences accurately predicted the HLA-A and HLA-B alleles for most subjects in the first cohort. Across donors, most TCR sequences were observed very rarely, whereas some public TCRs were present in many individuals. The classifier was reported to diagnose cytomegalovirus status with high specificity and sensitivity in both the original and validation cohorts. Sequencing depth was assumed to be roughly uniform across donors in the presence/absence analyses, though that assumption may not hold. Compared with equally common non-associated chains, HLA-associated TCR beta chains in a later analysis were more clonally expanded and had lower generation probabilities. At a false discovery rate of 0.05, a later analysis linked around 15,000 TCR beta sequences to specific HLA alleles. A cluster of highly shared sequence variants was judged likely to be a technical artifact of the sequencing pipeline. According to a later analysis, most CMV-associated TCR beta chains appeared to be HLA-restricted, and the HLA associations seemed to be driven largely by CMV exposure. This cohort had only TCR beta chains sequenced, and the lack of alpha or paired-chain data limited which features could be detected. Assigning TCR associations to individual alleles was difficult when HLA alleles, especially DR and DQ, strongly co-occurred. A later analysis reported that several top co-occurrence clusters appeared linked to parvovirus B19, influenza, CMV and Epstein-Barr virus. V-gene and J-gene trimming of TCR beta chains was associated with a missense DCLRE1C variant in a later genetic analysis, and the association was replicated in an independent cohort. Because counts were too low, about 17 rarely observed V segments, including chromosome 9 orphons, were excluded from the earlier analysis of under 650 of the donors. An earlier analysis of 450 to 750 of the donors showed that most TCR beta V segments appeared in productive rearrangements either about 87% or about 30% of the time, which broadly matched IMGT annotations. It was suggested by the authors that the approach could potentially be generalized to other disease states and immunological phenotypes. HLA typing was unavailable for some donors at each locus, so association tests used only the typed subset. The study listed 150 to 200 TCR beta chains as associated with cytomegalovirus. Correlated functional status among segregating V segments might reflect linkage disequilibrium, but an unknown experimental factor could not be ruled out. According to a later genetic analysis, donors in an Asian-associated ancestry cluster had fewer N-insertions in productive TCRs than the approximately 710-donor mean. Some IMGT-functional V segments, including TRBV6-2 and TRBV6-3, could not be distinguished by the 87-base-pair reads and were therefore excluded. Immune exposure information for the cohort was limited to CMV serostatus. In vitro tests confirmed that a few of the cytomegalovirus-associated TCR beta chains recognize cytomegalovirus antigens. In a later analysis, TCR association rates were found to vary across HLA loci, with the most associated TCRs seen for DRB1 alleles and the fewest for HLA-C alleles.

The V and J ends are trimmed by 2 bases and 1 base, leaving 14 bases between them. From the cysteine up to the phenylalanine, the CDR3 has a length of 16 residues. This entry keeps only the CDR3 DNA: 48 bases, framed from base 1. CDR1 and CDR2 (MNHEY, SMNVEV) derive from the germline V gene (reference sequence). The sample comprised PBMCs. The clonotype comes from a man aged 25-40 years in good health and CMV-seronegative. The V and J segments used are TRBV27 and TRBJ2-5; matching of 5 bases hints at TRBD2 as the D gene. The sequence in DNA is TGTGCCAGCAGTTTAACGGGATGGGATCCCCAAGAGACCCAGTACTTC. It codes for CASSLTGWDPQETQYF.